The present T cell receptor beta chain was sequenced within a study of control samples from healthy donors and cancer patients (TCRdb year 2020). Libraries came from the immunoSEQ multiplex PCR assay. In its TCRdb copy, this immuneACCESS table keeps in-frame sequences only and misses some clones. Where compared with another copy, unresolved V genes explain less than half of these, and the others have no known cause. In all, the sample holds 350,000 to 450,000 clones, and 75% to 95% of those were seen once. Around 6.4% of the sample comes from the top ten. CDR1 and CDR2 were assigned from the germline V gene as MNHEY and SVGAGI. The cysteine opens and the phenylalanine closes a CDR3 of 15 amino acids. Only the CDR3 part of the read is kept: 45 bases, read in frame from the first base. Clipping removes 5 bases from V and 9 bases from J, with 7 as the unmatched junction base count. A few counts support this clone. Its antigen remains undetermined. The sample holds no much larger clone one base away, and base qualities are not on file.

The clonotype originates from a middle-aged man with head and neck cancer. Specimen: PBMCs. The sequence links TRBV6-5 to TRBJ1-6; 10 middle bases align to TRBD1. Read as DNA, the sequence is TGTGCCAGCAGTACGCGGACAGGGGGAACTTCACCCCTCCACTTT. Its amino acids are CASSTRTGGTSPLHF.